A single sample gave rise to the 20 T cell receptor beta chains below, sequenced in a study of T cells expressing NK-cell markers (dated by TCRdb to about 2020). Library preparation employed 5' RACE. TCRdb records Illumina HiSeq 2000 as the sequencer. Once TCRdb had reprocessed the reads, it stored one entry per CDR3 protein sequence and supplied no DNA. Per the sample table, the count is under 500,000 distinct CDR3 sequences. The ten largest make up 7.3% of the sample. The sample taken for sequencing was blood T cells: a sorted CD56 or NKG2C T cell subset, CD4+ or CD8+ T cells, or bulk PBMC T cells (not recorded which). The receptors originated from a woman aged 18 to 75 in good health.

This chain links TRBV7-2 with TRBJ2-1. The V gene's germline CDR1 is SGHTA and CDR2 FQGNSA. The CDR3 sequence is 15 residues long. The CDR3 sequence is CASSLASSAYNEQFF.

The chain joins TRBV20-1 to TRBJ1-1. This CDR3 contains 11 residues. Looked up from germline, CDR1 is DFQATT and CDR2 is SNEGSKA (reference sequence). CDR3 protein: CSATPNTEAFF.

The chain recombines TRBV4-1 with TRBJ2-7; the TCRdb D gene call, TRBD2, has no DNA to confirm it. The CDR3 runs 16 residues. The V gene's germline CDR1 is MGHRA and CDR2 YSYEKL. The CDR3 spells CASSQAGGTRLYEQYF.

V and J are TRBV27 and TRBJ2-5; TCRdb reports TRBD1, a call that lacks DNA to check it against. The CDR3 has 15 amino acids. CDR1 is MNHEY, CDR2 SMNVEV, per germline (reference sequence). The CDR3 reads CASSFARGALETQYF.

The chain carries TRBV7-8 and TRBJ1-5. This CDR3 comprises 14 residues. Germline CDR1 is SGHVS and CDR2 is FQNEAQ. CDR3 in amino acids: CASSAGLINQPQHF. Combining the CDR3 with reference TRBV7-8 and TRBJ1-5 gives the whole variable domain GAGVSQSPRYKVAKRGQDVALRCDPISGHVSLFWYQQALGQGPEFLTYFQNEAQLDKSGLPSDRFFAERPEGSVSTLKIQRTQQEDSAVYLCASSAGLINQPQHFGDGTRLSIL.

The chain uses TRBV30 and TRBJ2-7. Germline CDR1 is GTSNPN and CDR2 is SVGIG (reference sequence). The CDR3 spans 12 residues. The CDR3 here is CAWSPISSEQYF.

The V call is TRBV12-3 or TRBV12-4, the J call TRBJ1-1; the TRBD1 assignment by TCRdb is unverifiable without DNA. The CDR3 totals 13 residues. The CDR3 loop is CASTGTGNTEAFF.

The V and J genes are TRBV30 and TRBJ2-6; there is no DNA to check the TCRdb D call of TRBD2. This CDR3 spans 15 amino acids. Germline CDR1 is GTSNPN and CDR2 is SVGIG (reference sequence). The CDR3 spells CAWSGRETGANVLTF.

The V call is TRBV4-2, the J call TRBJ2-3; TCRdb reports TRBD1, a call that lacks DNA to check it against. The CDR3 has 17 residues. Germline V gene sequence: CDR1 LGHNA, CDR2 YNFKEQ. The CDR3: CASSHTSQGPSTDTQYF.

V is TRBV11-1 and J is TRBJ2-1; TCRdb selects TRBD1, and the lack of DNA leaves this call unchecked. The CDR3 spans 19 residues. Germline V gives CDR1 SGHAT, CDR2 FQDESV (reference sequence). CDR3: CASSLGSSSGAPKYNEQFF.

V and J are TRBV20-1 and TRBJ1-1. The CDR3 loop spans 13 amino acids. The germline V gene encodes CDR1 DFQATT and CDR2 SNEGSKA (reference sequence). CDR3 loop: CSARDRRVTEAFF.

This chain links TRBV19 with TRBJ1-1; TCRdb selects TRBD1, and the lack of DNA leaves this call unchecked. The CDR3 spans 13 residues. The germline V gene encodes CDR1 LNHDA and CDR2 SQIVND (reference sequence). The CDR3 protein is CASRNGGNTEAFF.

The chain employs TRBV4-3 and TRBJ2-7; the TCRdb call, TRBD1, lacks DNA for checking. Germline V lookup: CDR1 LGHNA, CDR2 YSLEER. The CDR3 extends over 16 amino acids. CDR3 amino acids: CASSQDFPDPGYEQYF.

Measured by frequency, this clonotype is medium-sized. CDR3 loop: CASSDGPSGANVLTF. This rearrangement joins TRBV25-1 to TRBJ2-6; the D gene TCRdb calls, TRBD2, cannot be checked with no DNA. The CDR3 runs to 15 residues. Germline V lookup: CDR1 MGHDK, CDR2 SYGVNS.

The CDR3 sequence is CASSKGEWTEAFF. The gene calls are TRBV19 and TRBJ1-1; no DNA is available, so the TRBD1 call from TCRdb remains unchecked. Germline CDR1 is LNHDA and CDR2 is SQIVND (reference sequence). The CDR3 covers 13 residues.

The genes are TRBV12-3 or TRBV12-4 and TRBJ2-1. CDR3 length equals 16 residues. CDR3 sequence: CASSFLATFSYNEQFF.

This chain uses TRBV4-3 with TRBJ1-4; TCRdb designates TRBD1, a call that cannot be tested without DNA. There are 16 residues in the CDR3. CDR1 is LGHNA, CDR2 YSLEER, per germline. CDR3: CASSQGTASTNEKLFF.

The gene calls are TRBV29-1 and TRBJ2-1; the D call of TRBD2 rests on TCRdb alone, since no DNA is present to check it. The germline CDR1 and CDR2 sequences are SQVTM and ANQGSEA. The CDR3 is 16 residues long. The CDR3 region is CSVGRQGPKLYNEQFF.

The chain employs TRBV7-3 and TRBJ2-2; checking the TCRdb D call of TRBD2 is not possible without DNA. Germline CDR1 is SGHTA and CDR2 is FQGTGA. The CDR3 contains 16 residues. The CDR3 region is CASSPGVAGVPGELFF.

Here the CDR3 reads CASSPRTVQAASTGSEAFF. The V and J genes are TRBV27 and TRBJ1-1; there is no DNA to check the TCRdb D call of TRBD1. This CDR3 spans 19 amino acids. Germline V gene sequence: CDR1 MNHEY, CDR2 SMNVEV (reference sequence).